The next 20 T cell receptor beta chains were all read from a single sample in a study of T cells in Graves' hyperthyroidism and ophthalmopathy (dated by TCRdb to the late 2010s). Receptor libraries were prepared by multiplex PCR. Instrument on record: Illumina HiSeq 2000. The TCR beta CDR3 regions were amplified from the RNA transcripts. For the first round of RT-PCR on the TCR CDR3, the HTBI primer set was used together with the Qiagen OneStep RT-PCR kit. TCRdb passed the public sequencing reads through fastp at Q25 and MiXCR, retaining productive beta sequences. Rows are combined by CDR3 protein, so each entry shows the most common genes and DNA. This sample comprises approximately 400,000 distinct CDR3 sequences, approximately 25% of them detected only once. More than 60% of the sample goes to the ten largest clones. Input material: blood. The receptors shown here come from a man aged 45-65 years with Graves' hyperthyroidism.

This chain uses TRBV19 with TRBJ1-1, with TRBD1 identical over 8 bases. CDR3 length: 15 amino acids. Trimming removed 4 bases from V and 1 base from J; junction bases left unmatched: 5. Germline V gene lookup returns CDR1 LNHDA and CDR2 SQIVND (reference sequence). The CDR3 DNA sequence: TGTGCCAGTAGTAACTCCGGGACAGGGAACACTGAAGCTTTCTTT. This translates into CASSNSGTGNTEAFF.

A few counts support this clonotype. The chain uses TRBV19 and TRBJ2-7; tentative D call: TRBD1 (7 bases). The CDR3 is 20 amino acids. Trimming cost V 2 bases and J 1 base, with 27 bases left between them. CDR1 and CDR2 (germline): LNHDA, SQIVND (reference sequence). The CDR3 spells CASSITPSMTGTGTSYEQYF. The CDR3 nucleotides read TGTGCCAGTAGTATAACCCCCTCGATGACAGGGACTGGGACATCCTACGAGCAGTACTTC.

The chain joins TRBV20-1 to TRBJ2-3; D might be TRBD1 (7 bases). V gave up 3 bases and J gave up 6 bases, with 13 bases separating them. The CDR3 runs to 13 residues. Germline assignment: CDR1 DFQATT and CDR2 SNEGSKA (reference sequence). The CDR3 sequence is CSARMTGRDTQYF. CDR3 coding DNA: TGCAGTGCTAGGATGACAGGGAGGGATACGCAGTATTTT.

The chain links TRBV7-8 to TRBJ1-3; D unclear. There are 17 residues in the CDR3. CDR1 is SGHVS and CDR2 is FQNEAQ in the germline V gene. The V gene lost 1 base and the J gene lost 0 bases, with 13 bases spanning the gap. CDR3 bases: TGTGCCAGCAGCTTAGGTGGAAACCTTTTCTCTGGAAACACCATATATTTT. Translated, it gives CASSLGGNLFSGNTIYF.

This clonotype was observed a few times. The CDR3 loop reads CASSGPGPGEGTQYF. The CDR3 nucleotides are TGTGCCAGCAGCGGTCCGGGACCAGGGGAAGGTACGCAGTATTTT. This chain connects TRBV5-6 to TRBJ2-3; possibly TRBD1 for D (6 bases). The ends were cut back, 4 bases at V and 8 bases at J, with 20 bases in the middle. This CDR3 comprises 15 residues. The V gene's germline CDR1 is SGHDT and CDR2 YYEEEE.

With regard to this clonotype: An end of the junction differs from the germline gene, which may be a read error. This chain connects TRBV5-6 to TRBJ2-1, with D uncertain. This CDR3 spans 14 amino acids. Germline CDR1 SGHDT, CDR2 YYEEEE. The DNA for the CDR3 is TGTGCCAGCAGCTTGATGGGCTCCTACAATGATCAGTTCTTC. Amino acids: CASSLMGSYNDQFF.

The V and J genes are TRBV4-1 and TRBJ2-7; 9 nucleotides agree with TRBD1. The V gene end was trimmed by 4 bases and the J gene end by 5 bases; junction bases not matched to a gene: 12. CDR1 is MGHRA and CDR2 is YSYEKL in the germline V gene. This CDR3 is 16 amino acids long. CDR3 bases: TGCGCCAGCAGCCTCTCAATCGGACAGGGGAACAACGAGCAGTACTTC. This gives the protein CASSLSIGQGNNEQYF.

In its sample, this clonotype was seen many times. The chain employs TRBV7-9 and TRBJ2-7; 7 nucleotides agree with TRBD2. After removal of 5 bases from V and 3 bases from J, the junction contained 4 bases not matched to a gene. There are 13 residues in the CDR3. CDR1 SEHNR and CDR2 FQNEAQ come from the germline V gene (reference sequence). CDR3 sequence (DNA): TGTGCCAGCAGCGTTGGGGGGGACTACGAGCAGTACTTC. Translated, it gives CASSVGGDYEQYF. Looking up the rest from reference TRBV7-9 and TRBJ2-7 gives the full variable domain: DTGVSQNPRHKITKRGQNVTFRCDPISEHNRLYWYRQTLGQGPEFLTYFQNEAQLEKSRLLSDRFSAERPKGSFSTLEIQRTEQGDSAMYLCASSVGGDYEQYFGPGTRLTVT.

For the CDR3, the DNA is TGCAGTGCTAGAGAGGCACAGGTAGGAGCTTTCTTT. Its translation is CSAREAQVGAFF. This chain links TRBV20-1 with TRBJ1-1; weak D call: TRBD1 (5 bases). Trimming took off 0 bases at V and 10 bases at J, with 12 bases between the two ends. The CDR3 runs 12 residues. CDR1 DFQATT and CDR2 SNEGSKA come from the germline V gene (reference sequence).

The V gene is TRBV10-3, the J gene TRBJ2-2, with 8 bases that match TRBD2. The CDR3 has 13 residues. With 4 bases clipped from V and 6 bases from J, the junction kept 1 base outside the gene matches. Per the germline V gene, CDR1 is ENHRY and CDR2 is SYGVKD. The CDR3 sequence is CAISAGGPGELFF. The CDR3 DNA is TGTGCCATCAGTGCGGGAGGGCCCGGGGAGCTGTTTTTT.

This clonotype was observed at least ten times. V usage is TRBV12-3 or TRBV12-4 and J usage is TRBJ2-5; TRBD1 matches at 9 bases. J gave up 5 bases and V 6 bases, and 10 bases lay outside the gene matches. The CDR3 is 15 amino acids. The CDR3 region is CASSRGQGGGETQYF. CDR3 in DNA: TGTGCCAGCAGCAGGGGACAGGGAGGCGGTGAGACCCAGTACTTC.

Concerning this clonotype: A clone one base away is much larger, so this may be a read error. In DNA form, the CDR3 reads TGTGCCAGCAGAGGCCCCAGGGTTGAGGCTGAAGCTCTCTTT. Its protein is CASRGPRVEAEALF. This rearrangement joins TRBV6-1 to TRBJ1-1; D might be TRBD1 (5 bases). Germline CDR1 and CDR2: MNHNS and SASEGT. This CDR3 region has 14 residues.

DNA for the CDR3: TGTGCCAGTAGTCCCAATGACCGCAGGGGCTCCGCGATGTTTTTT. It is translated as CASSPNDRRGSAMFF. The chain carries TRBV19 and TRBJ1-4; TRBD1 might be the D (6 bases). CDR3 length equals 15 residues. V was trimmed by 5 bases and J by 15 bases, leaving 25 bases between them. Germline V lookup: CDR1 LNHDA, CDR2 SQIVND (reference sequence).

The V and J genes are TRBV6-1 and TRBJ2-5; maybe TRBD2 (5 bases). Germline V lookup: CDR1 MNHNS, CDR2 SASEGT. Trimming removed 4 bases from V and 5 bases from J, with 11 bases in between. CDR3 length: 13 residues. CDR3 sequence: CASSGASSETQYF. The CDR3 DNA reads TGTGCCAGCAGTGGAGCTAGCTCGGAGACCCAGTACTTC.

The chain links TRBV20-1 to TRBJ1-1, with D possibly matching TRBD1 (5 bases). The CDR3 covers 15 residues. Per germline, CDR1 DFQATT and CDR2 SNEGSKA (reference sequence). Trimming took off 1 base at V and 1 base at J, with 13 bases between the two ends. The CDR3 spells CSARAGTVENTEAFF. The CDR3 DNA is TGCAGTGCTAGAGCTGGGACGGTGGAGAACACTGAAGCTTTCTTT.

This clonotype came up a few times. V gene TRBV27 combines with J gene TRBJ2-5; a weak D match, TRBD1 (6 bases). CDR1 and CDR2 (germline): MNHEY, SMNVEV (reference sequence). The CDR3 is made up of 16 amino acids. The V end lost 6 bases, the J end lost 5 bases, and 22 bases lay between the germline ends. The CDR3 is CASSLQGPLLGETQYF. CDR3 DNA sequence: TGTGCCAGCAGCTTACAGGGCCCTCTCCTAGGGGAGACCCAGTACTTC.

This clonotype was seen a handful of times. The V and J genes are TRBV3-1 and TRBJ2-2; possibly TRBD1 for D (5 bases). Germline CDR1 and CDR2: LGHDT and YNNKEL (reference sequence). The CDR3 length is 15 residues. Between the trimmed V and J ends, which lost 2 bases and 5 bases, there was a span of 12 bases. The CDR3 DNA follows: TGTGCCAGCAGCCAATCAACCCGGACAACCGGGGAGCTGTTTTTT. Encoded protein: CASSQSTRTTGELFF.

This clonotype was observed a few times. The rearrangement links TRBV20-1 to TRBJ2-7; 10 bases line up with TRBD2. From germline, CDR1 is DFQATT and CDR2 SNEGSKA (reference sequence). V was clipped by 5 bases and J by 2 bases; unmatched bases: 6. This CDR3 comprises 14 residues. This CDR3 is CSAAGTSETYEQYF. CDR3 DNA sequence: TGCAGTGCTGCCGGGACTAGCGAGACCTACGAGCAGTACTTC.

The table lists this clonotype with many counts. The chain uses TRBV2 and TRBJ2-7; D gene ambiguous. Trimming removed 3 bases at V and 6 bases at J, with 12 bases between. CDR3 length equals 13 residues. The germline V gene has CDR1 SNHLY and CDR2 FYNNEI. This CDR3 is CASSEVGRGEQYF. In DNA, the CDR3 is TGTGCCAGCAGTGAGGTGGGTCGAGGCGAGCAGTACTTC.

This clonotype has just a few counts. The chain has TRBV6-1 and TRBJ2-3, with D possibly being TRBD1 (5 bases). Germline-derived CDR1 and CDR2 are MNHNS and SASEGT. Trimming took off 2 bases at V and 5 bases at J, with 14 bases between the two ends. The CDR3 sequence is 15 residues long. CDR3 in DNA: TGTGCCAGCAGTGAAATGATCACAGGTATAGATACGCAGTATTTT. As protein: CASSEMITGIDTQYF.